The 14 T cell receptor beta chains reported below all come from one sample, sequenced in a study of regulatory T cells in long-lasting Graves disease. Time point indicated: newly diagnosed GD, antithyroid drugs for less than 3 months. There was RNA extracted from PBMCs, and the TCR library was made from it. Construction of the TCR beta libraries employed iRepertoire HTBI primers in conjunction with Arm-PCR of CDR3 regions. MiXCR was run by TCRdb on the multiplex PCR reads, yielding one entry per CDR3 protein. The sample records some 320,000 distinct CDR3 sequences, roughly 18% being singletons. The material sequenced was peripheral blood mononuclear cells (PBMCs), taken at new diagnosis, from a patient treated with antithyroid drugs. Receptors were obtained from a female donor with Graves disease.

This clonotype showed up many times. This chain joins TRBV7-2 and TRBJ2-7; D gene uncertain. Trimming shortened V by 5 bases and J by 0 bases, and 11 bases separated the two germline ends. The CDR3 loop spans 14 amino acids. The germline V gene encodes CDR1 SGHTA and CDR2 FQGNSA. The CDR3 nucleotides read TGTGCCAGCAGCCCGCCCCAACCCTCCTACGAGCAGTACTTC. Encoded protein: CASSPPQPSYEQYF.

For this clonotype: It may be a read error: a sequence one base away is much more abundant. The gene calls are TRBV11-3 and TRBJ2-1; no definite D call. This CDR3 is 13 amino acids long. Trimming removed 5 bases at V and 5 bases at J, with 10 bases between. Looked up from germline, CDR1 is SGHNT and CDR2 is YENEEA. CDR3 loop: CASSRTLNNEQFF. In nucleotides, the CDR3 is TGTGCCAGCAGCAGGACGCTTAACAATGAGCAGTTCTTC.

Note on this clonotype: A read error is likely here: a far larger clone is one base away. The chain couples TRBV12-3 or TRBV12-4 to TRBJ2-3, with 13 bases fitting TRBD2. V lost 4 bases and J lost 6; bases outside the gene matches: 13. This CDR3 has 18 residues. DNA of the CDR3: TGTGCCAGCAGTTACTCATCCCCGGGACTAGCGGGATCGGATACGCAGTATTTT. Amino acids: CASSYSSPGLAGSDTQYF.

This clonotype was counted many times. The chain carries TRBV27 and TRBJ1-6, with a tentative D call TRBD1 (5 bases). This CDR3 is built from 16 residues. Trimming pared 5 bases from V and 9 bases from J, leaving 20 bases between. CDR1 and CDR2 from the germline V gene are MNHEY and SMNVEV (reference sequence). CDR3 region: CASSRDRALNISPLHF. The CDR3 DNA is TGTGCCAGCAGTAGGGACCGGGCGTTGAACATTTCACCCCTCCACTTT.

Comment on this clonotype: A single base separates this from a much larger clone, so it may be a read error. This chain links TRBV13 with TRBJ2-5; the match to TRBD2 covers 10 bases. With the DNA end fitting TRBJ2-1 better, the J assignment may be wrong. This CDR3 comprises 15 residues. The germline V gene has CDR1 PRHDT and CDR2 FYEKMQ (reference sequence). For the CDR3, the DNA is TGTGCCAGCAGCGGCCGGACTAGCGGTTACACTGAGCAGTTCTTC. Residues: CASSGRTSGYTEQFF.

This clonotype was recorded many times. The chain couples TRBV6-1 to TRBJ1-4, with 9 bases aligning to TRBD1. This CDR3 comprises 16 residues. Germline CDR1 and CDR2: MNHNS and SASEGT. V was pared by 1 base and J by 5 bases, with 5 bases of the junction left unmatched. The CDR3: CASSEGTGTGNEKLFF. The DNA for the CDR3 is TGTGCCAGCAGTGAAGGAACCGGGACAGGGAATGAAAAACTGTTTTTT.

This clonotype was seen many times. The gene calls are TRBV9 and TRBJ1-6, with a weak D call TRBD1 (5 bases). Germline assignment: CDR1 SGDLS and CDR2 YYNGEE. V lost 3 bases and J lost 7, with 17 bases in between. This CDR3 has 16 residues. DNA for the CDR3: TGTGCCAGCAGCGAACGGGCAGGGACCATGAATTCACCCCTCCACTTT. Encoded protein: CASSERAGTMNSPLHF.

In this sample, this clonotype turned up a few times. A much larger clone is a single base away; this may be a read error. The chain is built from TRBV28 and TRBJ2-3, with 10 positions matching TRBD2. The closer fit of TRBJ2-7 to the DNA end suggests the J call may be wrong. Germline values: CDR1 MDHEN, CDR2 SYDVKM. The CDR3 extends over 14 amino acids. The CDR3 DNA sequence: TGTGCCAGCACTAGCGGGAGAACCTACAATGAGCAGTACTTC. This sequence encodes CASTSGRTYNEQYF.

Comments on this clonotype: This likely came from a read error, as a far larger clone is one base away. The gene calls are TRBV7-9 and TRBJ2-2; D is perhaps TRBD2 (6 bases). The germline V gene encodes CDR1 SEHNR and CDR2 FQNEAQ (reference sequence). This CDR3 is built from 12 residues. CDR3 sequence (DNA): TGTGCCAGCAGTTTCCAGGGCGGGGAGCTGGTTTTT. It yields the protein CASSFQGGELVF.

At least ten counts were recorded for this clonotype. The V call is TRBV11-2, the J call TRBJ2-3; D gene unclear. V lost 3 bases to trimming and J lost 2 bases, with 6 bases between them. CDR1 is SGHAT and CDR2 is FQNNGV in the germline V gene. This CDR3 comprises 13 residues. The CDR3 nucleotides read TGTGCCAGCAGCTTCCCCCTCACAGATACGCAGTATTTT. Residues: CASSFPLTDTQYF. Supplemented by reference TRBV11-2 and TRBJ2-3, the full variable domain reads EAGVAQSPRYKIIEKRQSVAFWCNPISGHATLYWYQQILGQGPKLLIQFQNNGVVDDSQLPKDRFSAERLKGVDSTLKIQPAKLEDSAVYLCASSFPLTDTQYFGPGTRLTVL.

This clonotype came up many times. The chain combines TRBV14 with TRBJ2-1; D perhaps matches TRBD1 (5 bases). Between the trimmed V and J ends, which lost 4 bases and 4 bases, there was a span of 20 bases. Germline-derived CDR1 and CDR2 are SGHDN and FVKESK. The CDR3 is 17 residues long. CDR3 residues: CASSPQDTQFSYNEQFF. CDR3 DNA sequence: TGTGCCAGCAGCCCCCAGGACACCCAATTTTCTTACAATGAGCAGTTCTTC.

This clonotype was observed many times. The chain recombines TRBV12-3 or TRBV12-4 with TRBJ1-5, with D uncertain. Deletions cut 6 bases from V and 4 bases from J, with 13 bases between. The CDR3 covers 14 residues. Written as DNA, the CDR3 is TGTGCCAGCAGCTCCCCGACGGTTAATCAGCCCCAGCATTTT. Translating gives CASSSPTVNQPQHF.

This clonotype was seen many times. This chain joins TRBV12-3 or TRBV12-4 and TRBJ2-7; TRBD2 agrees at 9 bases. This CDR3 has 15 residues. The trim removed 6 bases at V and 6 bases at J, leaving 12 bases unmatched. In nucleotides, the CDR3 is TGTGCCAGCAGCCTTCTAGCGGGGACGCCTGGCGAGCAGTACTTC. Protein product: CASSLLAGTPGEQYF.

The V call is TRBV15, the J call TRBJ2-7; D tentatively fits TRBD1 or TRBD2 (7 bases each). CDR3 size: 18 residues. The germline CDR1 and CDR2 sequences are LNHNV and YYDKDF (reference sequence). Deletions cut 5 bases from V and 4 bases from J, with 27 bases between. Here the CDR3 DNA reads TGTGCCACCAGCCGAGGCCGGGGCCAGGGGGGGGGGAATTACGAGCAGTACTTC. It yields the protein CATSRGRGQGGGNYEQYF.